The present T cell receptor beta chain was sequenced within a study of T cell responses to AZD1222 COVID-19 vaccine. The CDR3 totals 12 residues. Trimming took 5 bases from V and 4 from J, leaving 9 bases between them. Sequencing used immunoSEQ multiplex PCR; TCRdb keeps in-frame clones, though not all of them. The sample records 100,000 to 150,000 clones, 75% to 90% being singletons. The clonotype originates from an adult who received the AZD1222 COVID-19 vaccine. The rearrangement joins TRBV12-3 or TRBV12-4 to TRBJ2-7, with D hard to call. Material: peripheral blood, obtained 28 days after the second AZD1222 dose. Here the CDR3 reads CASSRQVYEQYF. DNA of the CDR3: TGTGCCAGCAGTCGCCAGGTTTACGAGCAGTACTTC.